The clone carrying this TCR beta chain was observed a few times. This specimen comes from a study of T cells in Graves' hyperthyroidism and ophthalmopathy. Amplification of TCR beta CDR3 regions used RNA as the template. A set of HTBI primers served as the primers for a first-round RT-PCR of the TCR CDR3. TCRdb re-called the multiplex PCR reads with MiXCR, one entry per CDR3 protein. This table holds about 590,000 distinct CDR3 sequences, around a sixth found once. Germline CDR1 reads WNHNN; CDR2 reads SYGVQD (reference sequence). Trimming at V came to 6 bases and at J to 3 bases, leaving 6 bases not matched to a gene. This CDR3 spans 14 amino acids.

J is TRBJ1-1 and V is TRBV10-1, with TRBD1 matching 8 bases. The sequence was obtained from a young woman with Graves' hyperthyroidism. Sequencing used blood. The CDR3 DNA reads TGCGCCAGCAGCGCGGACAGGGCTGACACTGAAGCTTTCTTT. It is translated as CASSADRADTEAFF.